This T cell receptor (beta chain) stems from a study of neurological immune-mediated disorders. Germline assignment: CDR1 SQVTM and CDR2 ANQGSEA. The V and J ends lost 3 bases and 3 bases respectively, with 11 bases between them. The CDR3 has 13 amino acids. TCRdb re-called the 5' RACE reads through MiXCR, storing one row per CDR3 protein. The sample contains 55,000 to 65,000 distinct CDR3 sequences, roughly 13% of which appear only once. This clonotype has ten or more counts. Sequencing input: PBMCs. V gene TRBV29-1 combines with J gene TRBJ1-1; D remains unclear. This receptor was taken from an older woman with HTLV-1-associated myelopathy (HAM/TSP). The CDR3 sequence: CSVEVGRDTEAFF. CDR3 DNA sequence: TGCAGCGTTGAGGTAGGGAGGGACACTGAAGCTTTCTTT.